This T cell receptor (beta chain) was identified in a study of blood T cell repertoires in COVID-19. Overall study context: Samples came from the United States, Italy and Spain, spanning acute and convalescent COVID-19. PBMCs, B-cell-depleted T cells, or T cells were the source of the cDNA or gDNA that made up the material.

This CDR3 has 19 residues. CDR1 and CDR2 from the germline V gene are LGHDT and YNNKEL (reference sequence). J was trimmed by 3 bases and V by 1 base; bases with no gene match: 14. Per the authors' pipeline: Reference gene primer amplification yielded estimated nucleated cell counts. Measured with immunoSEQ multiplex PCR; TCRdb has only the in-frame clones, and not every one. V and J calls and clone size are given by that table; D and trimming were obtained from the DNA. The repertoire holds around 67,000 clones, approximately 84% seen once, with approximately 35% in the top ten. Sample: peripheral blood. The chain couples TRBV3-1 (or the pseudogene TRBV3-2) to TRBJ2-7; 11 nucleotides agree with TRBD2. This receptor was identified in a man aged 70 or older with acute or convalescent COVID-19. CDR3 protein: CASSQGGASGGLIGYEQYF. In DNA form, the CDR3 reads TGTGCCAGCAGCCAAGGAGGGGCTAGCGGGGGGCTAATCGGCTACGAGCAGTACTTC.